This T cell receptor beta chain is drawn from a study of T cells in Graves' hyperthyroidism and ophthalmopathy. What was amplified from RNA transcripts were TCR beta CDR3 regions. HTBI primers were used for first-round RT-PCR of the TCR CDR3. TCRdb analysed the multiplex PCR reads with MiXCR anew, one entry per CDR3 protein. The profile covers approximately 350,000 distinct CDR3 sequences, with over 12% appearing a single time and approximately 19% taken by the ten largest. This clonotype was seen only a few times. Antigen specificity is unknown. Study results and caveats: Clonotypes that were expanded in thyroid above 0.001 mostly appeared in blood too.

Patients affected by ophthalmopathy presented a Clinical Activity Score of at least 3, a NOSPECS grade of at least 4, and disease duration below 3 months. The V end was cut by 4 bases, the J end by 2 bases, with 15 bases between. CDR3 length: 14 amino acids. CDR1 is SQVTM and CDR2 is ANQGSEA in the germline V gene. The sequence derives from a woman aged 60 to 75 with Graves' ophthalmopathy. The specimen was blood. V and J are TRBV29-1 and TRBJ2-7; a weak D match, TRBD1 (6 bases). CDR3 bases: TGCAGCGTTGGGGTCAGGGGAGATCCCTACGAGCAGTACTTC. This sequence encodes CSVGVRGDPYEQYF.